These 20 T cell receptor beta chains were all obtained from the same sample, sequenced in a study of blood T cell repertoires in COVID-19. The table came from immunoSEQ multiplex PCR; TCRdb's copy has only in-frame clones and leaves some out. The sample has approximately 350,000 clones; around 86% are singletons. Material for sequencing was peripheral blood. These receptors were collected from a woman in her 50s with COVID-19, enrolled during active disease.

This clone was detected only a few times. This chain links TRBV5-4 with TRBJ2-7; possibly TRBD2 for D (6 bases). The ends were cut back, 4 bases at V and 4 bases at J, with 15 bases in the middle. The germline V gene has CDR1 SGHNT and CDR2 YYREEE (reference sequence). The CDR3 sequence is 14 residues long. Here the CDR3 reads CASSRAGLSYEQYF. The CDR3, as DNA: TGTGCCAGCAGCAGGGCCGGACTATCGTACGAGCAGTACTTC.

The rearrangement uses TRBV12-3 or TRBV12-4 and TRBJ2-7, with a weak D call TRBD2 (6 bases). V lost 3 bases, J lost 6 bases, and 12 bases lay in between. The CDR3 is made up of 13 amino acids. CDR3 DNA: TGTGCCAGCAGTTTGTTGGAGGGGAGCGAGCAGTACTTC. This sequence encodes CASSLLEGSEQYF.

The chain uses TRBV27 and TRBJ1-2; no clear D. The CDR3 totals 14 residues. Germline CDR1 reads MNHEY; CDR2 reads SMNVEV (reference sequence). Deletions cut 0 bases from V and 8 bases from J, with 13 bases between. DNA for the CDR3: TGTGCCAGCAGTTTATCTGGGAGCTCGGGGGGCTACACCTTC. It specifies CASSLSGSSGGYTF.

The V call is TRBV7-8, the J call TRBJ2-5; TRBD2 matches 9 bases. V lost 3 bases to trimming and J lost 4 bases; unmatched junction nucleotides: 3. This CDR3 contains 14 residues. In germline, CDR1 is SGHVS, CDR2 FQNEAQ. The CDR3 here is CASSFRSGRETQYF. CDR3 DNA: TGTGCCAGCAGCTTTCGTAGCGGGAGAGAGACCCAGTACTTC.

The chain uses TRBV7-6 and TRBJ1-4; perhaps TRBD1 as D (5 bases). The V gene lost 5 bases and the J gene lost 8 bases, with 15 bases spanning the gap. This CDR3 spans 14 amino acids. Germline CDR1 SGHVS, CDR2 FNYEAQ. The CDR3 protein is CASSLERGGEKLFF. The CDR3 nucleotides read TGTGCCAGCAGCCTTGAAAGGGGAGGCGAAAAACTGTTTTTT.

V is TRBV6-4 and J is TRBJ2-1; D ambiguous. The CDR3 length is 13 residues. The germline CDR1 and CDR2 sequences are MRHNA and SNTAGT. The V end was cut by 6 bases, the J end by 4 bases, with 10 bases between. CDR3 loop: CASSVSKYNEQFF. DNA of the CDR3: TGTGCCAGCAGCGTCAGTAAGTACAATGAGCAGTTCTTC.

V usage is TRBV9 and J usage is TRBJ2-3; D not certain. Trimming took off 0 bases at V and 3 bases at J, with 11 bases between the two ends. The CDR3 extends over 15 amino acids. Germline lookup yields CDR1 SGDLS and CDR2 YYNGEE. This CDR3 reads CASSVVSRSTDTQYF. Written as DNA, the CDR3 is TGTGCCAGCAGCGTAGTTTCTAGATCTACAGATACGCAGTATTTT.

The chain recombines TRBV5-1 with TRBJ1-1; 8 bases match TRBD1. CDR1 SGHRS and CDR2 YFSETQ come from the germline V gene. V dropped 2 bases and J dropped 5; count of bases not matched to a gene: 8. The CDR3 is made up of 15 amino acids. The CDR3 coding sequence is TGCGCCAGCAGCTTATCAGGGGGCGCGGGAACTGAAGCTTTCTTT. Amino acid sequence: CASSLSGGAGTEAFF.

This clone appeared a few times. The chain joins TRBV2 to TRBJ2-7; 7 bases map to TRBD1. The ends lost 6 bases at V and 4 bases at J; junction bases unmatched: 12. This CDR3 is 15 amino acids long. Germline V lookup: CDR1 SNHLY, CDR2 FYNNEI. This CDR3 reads CASRPVSAGGYEQYF. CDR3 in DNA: TGTGCCAGCAGACCGGTTTCGGCAGGGGGTTACGAGCAGTACTTC.

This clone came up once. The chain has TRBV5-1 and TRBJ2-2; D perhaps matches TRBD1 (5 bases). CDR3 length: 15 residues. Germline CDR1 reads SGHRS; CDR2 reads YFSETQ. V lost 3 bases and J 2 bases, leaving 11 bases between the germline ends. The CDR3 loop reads CASSSDKLNTGELFF. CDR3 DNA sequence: TGCGCCAGCAGCTCGGACAAGCTAAACACCGGGGAGCTGTTTTTT. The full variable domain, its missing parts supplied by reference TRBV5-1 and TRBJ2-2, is KAGVTQTPRYLIKTRGQQVTLSCSPISGHRSVSWYQQTPGQGLQFLFEYFSETQRNKGNFPGRFSGRQFSNSRSEMNVSTLELGDSALYLCASSSDKLNTGELFFGEGSRLTVL.

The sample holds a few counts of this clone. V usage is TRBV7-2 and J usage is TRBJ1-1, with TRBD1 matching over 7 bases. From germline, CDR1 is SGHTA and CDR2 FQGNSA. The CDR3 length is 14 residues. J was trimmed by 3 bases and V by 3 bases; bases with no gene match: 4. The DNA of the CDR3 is TGTGCCAGCAGCTTTCAGGGGGGAGACACTGAAGCTTTCTTT. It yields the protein CASSFQGGDTEAFF.

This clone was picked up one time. The CDR3 protein is CASSWSEAGYNEQFF. CDR3 in DNA: TGTGCCAGCTCATGGTCCGAGGCGGGATACAATGAGCAGTTCTTC. The chain joins TRBV18 to TRBJ2-1, with a weak D call TRBD2 (6 bases). Trimming removed 5 bases at V and 4 bases at J, with 15 bases between. This CDR3 has 15 residues. CDR1 KGHSH and CDR2 LQKENI come from the germline V gene.

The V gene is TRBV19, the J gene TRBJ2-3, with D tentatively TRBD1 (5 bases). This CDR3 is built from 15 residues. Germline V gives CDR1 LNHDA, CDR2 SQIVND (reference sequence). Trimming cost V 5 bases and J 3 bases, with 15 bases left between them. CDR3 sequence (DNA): TGTGCCAGTAGTTTCCAGGGTAGAAGTACAGATACGCAGTATTTT. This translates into CASSFQGRSTDTQYF.

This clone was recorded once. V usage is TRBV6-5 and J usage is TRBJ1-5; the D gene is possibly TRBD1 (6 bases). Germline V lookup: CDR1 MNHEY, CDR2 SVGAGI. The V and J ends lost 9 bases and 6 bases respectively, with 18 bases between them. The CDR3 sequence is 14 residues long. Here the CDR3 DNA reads TGTGCCAGTCAAGAGAACAGGGCCGGTCAGCCCCAGCATTTT. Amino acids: CASQENRAGQPQHF.

This CDR3 reads CASSQDSDGRARSETQYF. CDR3 sequence (DNA): TGCGCCAGCAGCCAAGACTCTGACGGGAGGGCCAGATCGGAGACCCAGTACTTC. This chain uses TRBV4-1 with TRBJ2-5; 8 bases are shared with TRBD2. This CDR3 spans 18 amino acids. The germline V gene encodes CDR1 MGHRA and CDR2 YSYEKL. J lost 5 bases, V lost 0 bases, and 14 bases had no gene match.

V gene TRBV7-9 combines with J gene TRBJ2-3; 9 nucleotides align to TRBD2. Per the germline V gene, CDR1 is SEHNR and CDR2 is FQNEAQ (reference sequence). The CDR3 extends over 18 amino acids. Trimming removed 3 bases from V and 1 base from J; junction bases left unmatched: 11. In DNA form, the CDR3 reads TGTGCCAGCAGCTTTTCCCCTTTGCGGGAGGGGGGCACAGATACGCAGTATTTT. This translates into CASSFSPLREGGTDTQYF. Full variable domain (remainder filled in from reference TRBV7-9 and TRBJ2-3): DTGVSQNPRHKITKRGQNVTFRCDPISEHNRLYWYRQTLGQGPEFLTYFQNEAQLEKSRLLSDRFSAERPKGSFSTLEIQRTEQGDSAMYLCASSFSPLREGGTDTQYFGPGTRLTVL.

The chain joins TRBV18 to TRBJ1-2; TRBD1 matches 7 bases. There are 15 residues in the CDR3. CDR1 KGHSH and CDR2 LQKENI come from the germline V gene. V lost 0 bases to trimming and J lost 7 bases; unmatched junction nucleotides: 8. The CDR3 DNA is TGTGCCAGCTCACCACCGACAGGGTCTACGTCTGGCTACACCTTC. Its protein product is CASSPPTGSTSGYTF.

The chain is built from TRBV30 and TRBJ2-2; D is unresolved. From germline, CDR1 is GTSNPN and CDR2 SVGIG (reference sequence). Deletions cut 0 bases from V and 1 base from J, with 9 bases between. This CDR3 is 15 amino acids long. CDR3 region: CAWSVGQLNTGELFF. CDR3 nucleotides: TGTGCCTGGAGTGTTGGGCAGTTGAACACCGGGGAGCTGTTTTTT.

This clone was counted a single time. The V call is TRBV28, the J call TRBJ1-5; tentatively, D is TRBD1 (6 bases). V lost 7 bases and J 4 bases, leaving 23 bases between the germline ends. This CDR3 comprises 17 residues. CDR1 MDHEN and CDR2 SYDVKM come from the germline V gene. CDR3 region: CASITAGGLVTNQPQHF. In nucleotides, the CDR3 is TGTGCCAGCATTACCGCCGGGGGGCTCGTTACTAATCAGCCCCAGCATTTT.

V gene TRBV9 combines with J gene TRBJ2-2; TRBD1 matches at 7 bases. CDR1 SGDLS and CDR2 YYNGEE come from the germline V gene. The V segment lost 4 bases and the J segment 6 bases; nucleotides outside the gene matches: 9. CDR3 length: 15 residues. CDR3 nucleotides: TGTGCCAGCAGCCCGTGGGACAGCCCGCCCGGGGAGCTGTTTTTT. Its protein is CASSPWDSPPGELFF.